This paragraph covers one T cell receptor (beta chain) sequence. Its antigen is undetermined. These data are taken from a study of T cells in Graves' hyperthyroidism and ophthalmopathy. Study-wide findings and caveats: Separating ophthalmopathy from stable hyperthyroidism was achieved by a 13 V-J model.

Graves' hyperthyroidism was deemed stable given no ophthalmopathy progression within 18 months. Lactation, pregnancy, other autoimmune disease or uncontrolled infection excluded patients. Clinical symptoms, serum thyroxine, TRAb, thyroid ultrasound and orbital computed tomography established diagnosis. Amplified TCR beta CDR3 regions derived from RNA transcripts. With the HTBI primer set, the TCR CDR3 went through a first round of RT-PCR. TCRdb independently ran MiXCR on the multiplex PCR reads; one entry per CDR3 protein. Among hundreds of thousands of distinct CDR3 sequences listed, approximately 16% were seen once. The receptor was isolated from a woman between 18 and 30 years old with Graves' hyperthyroidism. Source material: blood.

This CDR3 reads CSVGTGGQQPQHF. CDR3 coding DNA: TGCAGCGTTGGGACAGGGGGACAACAGCCCCAGCATTTT. This chain links TRBV29-1 with TRBJ1-5, with 10 bases identical to TRBD1. V gave up 4 bases and J gave up 7 bases; unmatched junction bases: 4. The CDR3 has 13 residues. Germline CDR1 reads SQVTM; CDR2 reads ANQGSEA.